Listed below are T cell receptor beta chains from one sample, sequenced in a study of blood T cell repertoires in COVID-19. Sequencing was performed with immunoSEQ multiplex PCR; in TCRdb, only in-frame clones are kept and a portion is missing. This sample carries 250,000 or so clones, approximately 80% of them seen once, and the ten largest clones take over 7.5%. The sequencing sample was made of peripheral blood. The receptors stem from a man older than 75 with acute or convalescent COVID-19. CDR3s leave out the opening cysteine and the closing phenylalanine or tryptophan.

j_call | v_call | cdr3_aa
TRBJ1-4 | TRBV30 | AWSRGNEKLF
TRBJ1-2 | TRBV21-1 | ASSSRTGLNYGYT
TRBJ1-1 | TRBV19 | ASSSGTANTEAF
TRBJ2-7 | TRBV3-1/TRBV3-2 | ASSRGGYYEQY
TRBJ1-2 | TRBV6-5 | ASFEPDGYT
TRBJ1-3 | TRBV5-1 | ASSLGTVYANTIY
TRBJ1-2 | TRBV19 | ASSGQPGVLGYGYT
TRBJ1-6 | TRBV18 | ASSPGTGDNSPLH
TRBJ2-7 | TRBV6-2/TRBV6-3 | ASSPLGRSYEQY
TRBJ2-7 | TRBV9 | ASSVAQAGVYEQY
TRBJ2-3 | TRBV3-1/TRBV3-2 | ASSQVRTGGNDTQY
TRBJ2-5 | TRBV21-1 | ASIGSKGKRAGGETQY
TRBJ2-7 | TRBV7-2 | ASSYSGGISYEQY
TRBJ2-2 | TRBV21-1 | ASSKARQGRETGELF
TRBJ2-2 | TRBV4-2 | ASSQGGNLGANTGELF
TRBJ2-1 | TRBV5-1 | ASSLETGGRAEQF
TRBJ1-2 | TRBV2 | ASEQGANYGYT
TRBJ2-5 | TRBV5-6 | ASTEGARETQY
TRBJ2-5 | TRBV5-1 | ASSFSGGETQY
TRBJ2-5 | TRBV9 | ASQGVQETQY
TRBJ1-2 | TRBV15 | ATRYRDRGSGYT
TRBJ2-7 | TRBV7-3 | ASSTDRFYEQY
TRBJ2-1 | TRBV30 | AWNRGQDNEQF
TRBJ2-7 | TRBV5-1 | ASSLVAPYRALYEQY
TRBJ1-5 | TRBV2 | ASSGQVGGNQPQH
TRBJ1-6 | TRBV5-4 | ASSFNHAGRATNSPLH
TRBJ1-3 | TRBV2 | ASNFQGGIGNTIY
TRBJ1-6 | TRBV5-1 | ASSLVSQGVAPLH
TRBJ2-5 | TRBV9 | ASSVGSGRAEETQY
TRBJ1-1 | TRBV7-2 | ASSSVQGASEAF
TRBJ2-3 | TRBV2 | ASSVAGSSTDTQY
TRBJ2-2 | TRBV5-4 | ASSLDPTDSTGELF
TRBJ1-6 | TRBV5-1 | ASSLEGQGNSPLH
TRBJ1-1 | TRBV3-1/TRBV3-2 | ASSQDRGEAF
TRBJ1-3 | TRBV5-1 | ASSLGQVKSSGNTIY
TRBJ2-1 | TRBV5-1 | ASSLGAGYNNEQF
TRBJ2-7 | TRBV29-1 | SGSPGQGYEQY
TRBJ1-5 | TRBV20-1 | SASVGRGYNQPQH
TRBJ1-4 | TRBV5-6 | ASSKTAEKLF
TRBJ2-7 | TRBV7-2 | ASSLTSGGSGGEQY
TRBJ2-1 | TRBV7-9 | ASSSNRGFIYNEQF
TRBJ2-1 | TRBV7-9 | ASSLNTGLGQF
TRBJ2-1 | TRBV9 | ASSVAGGRGNEQF
TRBJ2-5 | TRBV4-2 | ASSQLSGTQETQY
TRBJ2-7 | TRBV28 | ASSTRTGEQY
TRBJ2-2 | TRBV5-1 | ASYLQDRATGELF
TRBJ2-1 | TRBV9 | ASSPWKGQNIYNEQF
TRBJ2-5 | TRBV9 | ASSTRLAGVETQY